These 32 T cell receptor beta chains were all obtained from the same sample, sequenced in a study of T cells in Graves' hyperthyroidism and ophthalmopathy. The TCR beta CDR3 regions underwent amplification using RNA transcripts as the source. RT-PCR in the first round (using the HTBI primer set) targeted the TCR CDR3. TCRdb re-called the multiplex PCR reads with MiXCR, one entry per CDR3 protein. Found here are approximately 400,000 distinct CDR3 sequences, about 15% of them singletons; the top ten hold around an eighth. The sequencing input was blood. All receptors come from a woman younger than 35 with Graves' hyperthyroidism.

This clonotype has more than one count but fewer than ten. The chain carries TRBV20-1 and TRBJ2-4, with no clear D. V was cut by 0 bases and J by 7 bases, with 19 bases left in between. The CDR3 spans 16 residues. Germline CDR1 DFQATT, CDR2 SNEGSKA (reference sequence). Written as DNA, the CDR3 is TGCAGTGCTAGAGATGTGAACTCTCCTCGGCAGAACATTCAGTACTTC. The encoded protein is CSARDVNSPRQNIQYF.

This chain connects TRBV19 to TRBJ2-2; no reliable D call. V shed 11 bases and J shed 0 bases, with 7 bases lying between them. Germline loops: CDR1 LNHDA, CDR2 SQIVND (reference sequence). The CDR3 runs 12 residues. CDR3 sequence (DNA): TGTGCCGGAAAAACGAACACCGGGGAGCTGTTTTTT. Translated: CAGKTNTGELFF.

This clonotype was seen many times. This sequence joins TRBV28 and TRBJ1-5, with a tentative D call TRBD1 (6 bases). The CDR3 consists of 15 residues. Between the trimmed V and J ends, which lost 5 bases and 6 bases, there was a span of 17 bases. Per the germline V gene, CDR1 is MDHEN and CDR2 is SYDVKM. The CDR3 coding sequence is TGTGCCAGCAGTAACAGGGTCGCTGGCAGTCAGCCCCAGCATTTT. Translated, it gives CASSNRVAGSQPQHF. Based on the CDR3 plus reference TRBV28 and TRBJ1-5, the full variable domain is DVKVTQSSRYLVKRTGEKVFLECVQDMDHENMFWYRQDPGLGLRLIYFSYDVKMKEKGDIPEGYSVSREKKERFSLILESASTNQTSMYLCASSNRVAGSQPQHFGDGTRLSIL.

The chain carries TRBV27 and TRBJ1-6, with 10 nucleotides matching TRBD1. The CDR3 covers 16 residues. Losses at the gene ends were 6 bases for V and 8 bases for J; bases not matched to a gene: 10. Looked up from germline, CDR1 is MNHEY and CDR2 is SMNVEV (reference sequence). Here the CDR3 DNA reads TGTGCCAGCAGCGACCGGGACAGGGGTTGGTATTCACCCCTCCACTTT. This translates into CASSDRDRGWYSPLHF.

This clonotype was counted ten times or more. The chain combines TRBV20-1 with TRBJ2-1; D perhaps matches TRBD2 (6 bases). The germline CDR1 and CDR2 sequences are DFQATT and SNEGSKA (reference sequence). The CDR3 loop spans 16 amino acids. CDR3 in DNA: TGCAGCTCGAGCGGGTCTAGCGCATCGCGGTACAATGAGCAGTTCTTC. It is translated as CSSSGSSASRYNEQFF.

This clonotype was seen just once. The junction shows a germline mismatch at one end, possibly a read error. The CDR3 protein is CASSQDRGSTQYF. In DNA, the CDR3 is TGTGCCAGCAGCCAAGATCGGGGGAGTACGCAGTATTTT. The V and J genes are TRBV4-1 and TRBJ2-3; D possibly corresponds to TRBD2 (6 bases). Germline lookup yields CDR1 MGHRA and CDR2 YSYEKL. This CDR3 spans 13 amino acids.

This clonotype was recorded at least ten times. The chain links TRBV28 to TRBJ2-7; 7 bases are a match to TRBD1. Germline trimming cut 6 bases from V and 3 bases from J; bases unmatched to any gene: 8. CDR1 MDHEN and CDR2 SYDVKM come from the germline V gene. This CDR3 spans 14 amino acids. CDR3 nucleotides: TGTGCCAGCAGCGTTGACAGGGCGTTCTACGAGCAGTACTTC. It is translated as CASSVDRAFYEQYF.

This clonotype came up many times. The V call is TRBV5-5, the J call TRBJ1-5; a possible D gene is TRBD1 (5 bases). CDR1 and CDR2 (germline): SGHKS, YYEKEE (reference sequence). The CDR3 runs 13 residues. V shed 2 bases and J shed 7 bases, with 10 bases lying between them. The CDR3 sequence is CASSFAGSQPQHF. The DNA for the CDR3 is TGTGCCAGCAGCTTTGCAGGGAGCCAGCCCCAGCATTTT.

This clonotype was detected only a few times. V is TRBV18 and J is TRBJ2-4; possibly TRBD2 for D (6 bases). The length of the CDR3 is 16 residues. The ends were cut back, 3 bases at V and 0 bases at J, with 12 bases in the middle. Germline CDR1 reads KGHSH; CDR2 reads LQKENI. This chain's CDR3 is CASSPRRGEAKNIQYF. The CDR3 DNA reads TGTGCCAGCTCACCGAGGAGGGGCGAAGCCAAAAACATTCAGTACTTC.

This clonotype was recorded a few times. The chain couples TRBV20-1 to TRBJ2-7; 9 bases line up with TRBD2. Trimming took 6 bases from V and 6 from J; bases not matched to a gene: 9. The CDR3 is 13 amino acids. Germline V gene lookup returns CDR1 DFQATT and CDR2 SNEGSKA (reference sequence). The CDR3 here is CSAFSGSFGEQYF. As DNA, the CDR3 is TGCAGTGCCTTTAGCGGGAGTTTCGGCGAGCAGTACTTC.

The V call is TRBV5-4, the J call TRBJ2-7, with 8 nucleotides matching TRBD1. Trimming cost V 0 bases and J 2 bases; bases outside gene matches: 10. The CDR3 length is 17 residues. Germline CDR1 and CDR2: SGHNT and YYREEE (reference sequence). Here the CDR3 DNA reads TGTGCCAGCAGCTTGGGCCCCATAGGGGACAGGCCCTACGAGCAGTACTTC. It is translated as CASSLGPIGDRPYEQYF.

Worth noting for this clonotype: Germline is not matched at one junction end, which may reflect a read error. The DNA of the CDR3 is TGTGCTAGCAGTTCTACTAGCGGGAGGGATTACAATGAGCAGTTCTTC. It yields the protein CASSSTSGRDYNEQFF. V is TRBV7-7 and J is TRBJ2-1, with 13 nucleotides matching TRBD2. Germline V CDR1 and CDR2: SSHAT, FNYEAQ (reference sequence). The CDR3 loop spans 16 amino acids.

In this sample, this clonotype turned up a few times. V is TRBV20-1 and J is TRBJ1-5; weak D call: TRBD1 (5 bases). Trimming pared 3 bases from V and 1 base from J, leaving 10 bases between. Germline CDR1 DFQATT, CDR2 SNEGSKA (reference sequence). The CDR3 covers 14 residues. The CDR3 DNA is TGCAGTGCTAGCGAGGGGAGCAGCAATCAGCCCCAGCATTTT. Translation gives CSASEGSSNQPQHF.

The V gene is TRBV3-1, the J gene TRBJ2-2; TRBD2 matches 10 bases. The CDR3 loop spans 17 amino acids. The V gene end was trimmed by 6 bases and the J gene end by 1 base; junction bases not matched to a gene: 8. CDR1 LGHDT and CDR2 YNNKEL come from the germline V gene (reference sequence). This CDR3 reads CASRPRLAGGNTGELFF. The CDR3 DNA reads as TGTGCCAGCAGACCACGATTAGCGGGGGGGAACACCGGGGAGCTGTTTTTT.

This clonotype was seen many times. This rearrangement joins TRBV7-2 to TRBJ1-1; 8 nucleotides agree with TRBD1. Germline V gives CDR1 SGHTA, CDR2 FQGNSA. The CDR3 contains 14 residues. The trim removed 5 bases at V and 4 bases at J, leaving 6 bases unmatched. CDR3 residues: CASSPRQGLTEAFF. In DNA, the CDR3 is TGTGCCAGCAGCCCCCGACAGGGGCTCACTGAAGCTTTCTTT.

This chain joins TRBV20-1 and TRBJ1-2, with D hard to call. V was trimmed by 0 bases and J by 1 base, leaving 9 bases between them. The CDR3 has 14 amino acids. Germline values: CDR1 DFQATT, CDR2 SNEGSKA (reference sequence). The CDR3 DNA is TGCAGTGCTAGAGATACGGGGAGTAACTATGGCTACACCTTC. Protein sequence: CSARDTGSNYGYTF.

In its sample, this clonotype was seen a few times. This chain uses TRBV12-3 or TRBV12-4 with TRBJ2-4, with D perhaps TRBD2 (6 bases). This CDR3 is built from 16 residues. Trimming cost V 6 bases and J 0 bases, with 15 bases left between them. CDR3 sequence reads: CASSLGEAPAKNIQYF. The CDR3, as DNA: TGTGCCAGCAGCCTAGGGGAGGCGCCAGCCAAAAACATTCAGTACTTC.

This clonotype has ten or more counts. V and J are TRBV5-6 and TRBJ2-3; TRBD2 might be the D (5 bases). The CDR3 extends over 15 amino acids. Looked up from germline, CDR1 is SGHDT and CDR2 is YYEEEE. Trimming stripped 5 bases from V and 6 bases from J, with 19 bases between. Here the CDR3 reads CASRTPGGGWDTQYF. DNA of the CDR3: TGTGCCAGCAGAACCCCTGGCGGAGGTTGGGATACGCAGTATTTT.

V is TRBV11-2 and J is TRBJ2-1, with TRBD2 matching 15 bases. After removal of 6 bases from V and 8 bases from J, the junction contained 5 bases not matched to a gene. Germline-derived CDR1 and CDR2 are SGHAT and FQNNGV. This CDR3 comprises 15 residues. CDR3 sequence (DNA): TGTGCCAGCAGATTTGGACTAGCGGGGGGGGATGAGCAGTTCTTC. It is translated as CASRFGLAGGDEQFF.

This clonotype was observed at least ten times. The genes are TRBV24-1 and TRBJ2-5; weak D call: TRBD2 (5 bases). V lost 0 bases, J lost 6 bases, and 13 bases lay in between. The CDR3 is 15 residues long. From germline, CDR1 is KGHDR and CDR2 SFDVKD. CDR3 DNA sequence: TGTGCCACCAGTGATTTGGATACCCCGGGGAAGACCCAGTACTTC. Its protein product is CATSDLDTPGKTQYF.

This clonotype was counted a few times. The CDR3 DNA reads TGTGCCAGCAGCTTAGCGACGAGTACCGGGGAGCTGTTTTTT. Translating gives CASSLATSTGELFF. The genes are TRBV7-2 and TRBJ2-2; the D is unclear. Germline lookup yields CDR1 SGHTA and CDR2 FQGNSA. V lost 0 bases and J lost 5, with 7 bases in between. There are 14 residues in the CDR3.

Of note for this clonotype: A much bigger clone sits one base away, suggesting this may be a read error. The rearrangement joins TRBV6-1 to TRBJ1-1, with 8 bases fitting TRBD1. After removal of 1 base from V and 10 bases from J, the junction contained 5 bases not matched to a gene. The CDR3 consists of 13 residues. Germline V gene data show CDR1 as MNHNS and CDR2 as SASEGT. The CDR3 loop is CASSEVDRVGAFF. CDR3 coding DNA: TGTGCCAGCAGTGAAGTGGACAGGGTAGGAGCTTTCTTT.

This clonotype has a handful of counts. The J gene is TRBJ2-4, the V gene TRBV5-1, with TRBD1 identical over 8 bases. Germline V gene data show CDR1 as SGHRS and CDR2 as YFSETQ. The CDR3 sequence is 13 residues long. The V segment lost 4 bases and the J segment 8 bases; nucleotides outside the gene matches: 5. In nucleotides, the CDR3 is TGCGCCAGCAGCGACAGGGGTTGGGACATTCAGTACTTC. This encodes CASSDRGWDIQYF.

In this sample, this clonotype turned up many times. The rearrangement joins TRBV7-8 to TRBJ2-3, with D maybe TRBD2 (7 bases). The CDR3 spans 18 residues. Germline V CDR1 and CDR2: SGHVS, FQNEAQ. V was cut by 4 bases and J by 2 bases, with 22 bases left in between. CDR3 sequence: CASSWPFAGARDTDTQYF. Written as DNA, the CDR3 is TGTGCCAGCAGCTGGCCCTTCGCGGGGGCGAGGGACACAGATACGCAGTATTTT.

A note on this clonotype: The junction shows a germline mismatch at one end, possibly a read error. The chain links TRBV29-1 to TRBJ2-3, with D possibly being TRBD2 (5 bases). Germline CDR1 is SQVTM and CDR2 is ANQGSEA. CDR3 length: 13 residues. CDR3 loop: CGVEGRYTDTQYF. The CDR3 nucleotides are TGCGGCGTTGAGGGCAGATACACAGATACGCAGTATTTT.

DNA for the CDR3: TGCAGTGCTGATGGGACTAGCGCATCCTACAATGAGCAGTTCTTC. Encoded protein: CSADGTSASYNEQFF. The rearrangement joins TRBV20-1 to TRBJ2-1, with 10 bases identical to TRBD2. There are 15 residues in the CDR3. Germline V CDR1 and CDR2: DFQATT, SNEGSKA (reference sequence). Trimming at V came to 5 bases and at J to 1 base, leaving 5 bases not matched to a gene.

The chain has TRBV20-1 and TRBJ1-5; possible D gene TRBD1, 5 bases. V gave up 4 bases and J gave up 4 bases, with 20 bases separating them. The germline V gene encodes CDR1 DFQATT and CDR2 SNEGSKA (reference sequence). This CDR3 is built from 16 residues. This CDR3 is CSANKPGLFGNQPQHF. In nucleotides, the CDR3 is TGCAGTGCTAACAAGCCGGGACTGTTTGGAAATCAGCCCCAGCATTTT.

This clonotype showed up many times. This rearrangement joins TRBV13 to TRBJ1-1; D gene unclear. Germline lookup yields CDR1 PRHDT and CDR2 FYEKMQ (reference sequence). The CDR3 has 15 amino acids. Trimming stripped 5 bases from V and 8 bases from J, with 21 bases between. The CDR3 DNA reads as TGTGCCAGCAGCCCCTATAGGGTGATACAAAGGGAAGCTTTCTTT. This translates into CASSPYRVIQREAFF.

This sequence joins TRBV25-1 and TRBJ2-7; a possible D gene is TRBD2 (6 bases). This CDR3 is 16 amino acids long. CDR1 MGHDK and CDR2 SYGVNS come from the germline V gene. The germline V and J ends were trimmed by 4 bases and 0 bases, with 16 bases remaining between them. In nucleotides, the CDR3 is TGTGCCAGCAGTGGGACCCGGGACTCGAGCTCCTACGAGCAGTACTTC. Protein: CASSGTRDSSSYEQYF.

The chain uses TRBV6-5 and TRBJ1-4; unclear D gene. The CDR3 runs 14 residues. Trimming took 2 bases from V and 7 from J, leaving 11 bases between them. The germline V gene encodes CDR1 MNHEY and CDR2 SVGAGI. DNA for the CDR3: TGTGCCAGCAGTTACGCCGGCCAGGCTGAAAAACTGTTTTTT. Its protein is CASSYAGQAEKLFF.

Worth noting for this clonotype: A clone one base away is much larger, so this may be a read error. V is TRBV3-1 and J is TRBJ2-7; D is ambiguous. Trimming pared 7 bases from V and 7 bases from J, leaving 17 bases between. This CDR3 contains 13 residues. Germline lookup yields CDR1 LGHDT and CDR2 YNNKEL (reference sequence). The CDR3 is CASTGDVEDEQYF. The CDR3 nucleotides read TGTGCCAGCACCGGAGATGTTGAGGATGAGCAGTACTTC.

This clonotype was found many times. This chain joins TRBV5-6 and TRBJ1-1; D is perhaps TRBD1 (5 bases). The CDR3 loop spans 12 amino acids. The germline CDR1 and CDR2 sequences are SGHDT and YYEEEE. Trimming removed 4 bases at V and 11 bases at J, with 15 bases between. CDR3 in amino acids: CASSPKGSLAFF. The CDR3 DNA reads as TGTGCCAGCAGCCCCAAGGGGTCCCTTGCTTTCTTT.